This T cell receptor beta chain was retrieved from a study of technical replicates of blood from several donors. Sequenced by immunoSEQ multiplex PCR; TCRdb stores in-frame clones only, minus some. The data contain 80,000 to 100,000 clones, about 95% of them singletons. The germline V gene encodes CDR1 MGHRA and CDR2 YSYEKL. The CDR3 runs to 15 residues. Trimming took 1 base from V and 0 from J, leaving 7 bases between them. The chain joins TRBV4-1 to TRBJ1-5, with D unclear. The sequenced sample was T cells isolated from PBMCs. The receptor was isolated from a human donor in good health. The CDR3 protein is CASSQVSDSNQPQHF. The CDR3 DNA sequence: TGCGCCAGCAGCCAAGTATCAGATAGCAATCAGCCCCAGCATTTT.